The T cell receptor beta chain described here comes from a study of Graves' ophthalmopathy and Graves' hyperthyroidism. Study-wide results and limits: Blood contained most expanded thyroid clonotypes exceeding 0.001 frequency. The model flagged ophthalmopathy progression at 55% to 71% sensitivity and 72% to 85% specificity.

Researchers took RNA transcripts and amplified TCR beta CDR3 regions from them. Second-round multiplex PCR followed a first-round RT-PCR using HTBI primers. TCRdb independently ran MiXCR on the multiplex PCR reads; one entry per CDR3 protein. In the table there are over 450,000 distinct CDR3 sequences, roughly an eighth of which are singletons. This clonotype was seen a few times. The antigen remains undetermined. The junction departs from the called germline gene at one end, perhaps through a read error. The CDR3 runs 14 residues. Germline V gene lookup returns CDR1 DFQATT and CDR2 SNEGSKA (reference sequence). Presentation of ophthalmopathy in the donors involved moderate-to-severe activity, CAS ≥3, NOSPECS ≥4 and a duration under 3 months. Isolation of PBMCs was performed using 9 to 10 ml of fresh peripheral blood.

The sequence derives from a woman aged 25 to 39 with Graves' ophthalmopathy. Sequenced: blood. The rearrangement uses TRBV20-1 and TRBJ2-1; 9 nucleotides match TRBD1. CDR3 amino acids: CSVHGGTGFHEKFF. CDR3 sequence (DNA): TGCAGTGTCCATGGGGGGACAGGGTTCCATGAGAAGTTCTTC.